The present entry profiles one TCR beta chain with its context. This clone's antigen is unknown. Qualities for individual bases were not recorded, and no much larger clone is one base off. This entry comes from a study of cytomegalovirus exposure and HLA in healthy donors (dated by TCRdb to about 2017). In terms of the full investigation: In an earlier analysis of under 750 of the donors, 250 to 350 Gb of sequence data and some 100 million unique TCR beta sequences from 180 million or so T cells were reported. An early release covering just under 650 HLA-typed donors comprised 250 to 350 gigabases of sequencing data and around 80 million unique TCR sequences. Of the roughly 400 genotyped donors, 65% to 90% fell in the genetic ancestry cluster associated with self-reported Caucasian donors. The study was designed to test whether signatures of past pathogen exposure could be identified by cataloging public T cell receptors. The study used immunosequencing to profile the T cell repertoires of more than 650 subjects and linked those repertoires to cytomegalovirus serostatus. Along with the approximately 650-subject first cohort, a separate validation cohort of about 110 different subjects was used. High-throughput TCR immunosequencing, statistical association of individual TCRs with disease status, and machine learning were combined to predict cytomegalovirus infection status. To study patterns of TCR occurrence, a later analysis re-analyzed previously published TCR beta repertoires from 700 or so donors and added high-resolution HLA genotyping. In the later analysis, no new phenotypic data were used to find candidate immune exposures; instead, reliance was placed on TCR beta sequences and their occurrence across donors. An earlier analysis of nearly 600 of the donors applied high-throughput TCR beta sequencing to assess whether each TCR beta V gene segment acted as functional or pseudogenic. Donor age, sex, ethnicity and CMV serostatus were compiled together with the repertoire data. A later genetic analysis used genome-wide SNP genotypes for about three fifths of the roughly 700 donors, treating that subset as a discovery cohort. All discovery cohort repertoires had been generated on a single sequencing platform. HLA typing covered class I and class II loci at four-digit resolution. Typing coverage differed by locus: A, B, C, DRB1 and DQB1 were typed in roughly 620-630 donors, DQA1 in roughly 510, DPA1 in roughly 590, and DPB1 in 472. Roughly 5 DR-DQ haplotypes were handled as single units for association and clustering because linkage in the cohort was strong. Among 350 to 400 genotyped donors of the cohort, an average of roughly 240,000 unique TCR beta nucleotide sequences were sequenced per donor, approximately 20% of them non-productive. General study outcomes and caveats: In this cohort, only TCR beta chains were sequenced, and detectable features were limited by the absence of alpha or paired-chain data. In a later analysis, HLA-associated TCR beta chains were found to be more clonally expanded and to have lower generation probabilities than equally common non-associated chains. Linkage disequilibrium might explain the correlated functional status among segregating V segments, but an unknown experimental factor could not be excluded. Roughly 15 rarely observed V segments, including chromosome 9 orphons, were excluded from the earlier analysis of almost 600 of the donors because counts were too low. Most TCR sequences were observed very rarely across donors, whereas some public TCRs were present in many individuals. When HLA alleles, especially DR and DQ, strongly co-occurred, TCR associations were difficult to assign to individual alleles. In an earlier analysis of over 550 of the donors, most TCR beta V segments were observed in productive rearrangements about 87% or about 30% of the time, broadly matching IMGT annotations. It was suggested by the authors that the approach could potentially be generalized to other disease states and immunological phenotypes. The only immune exposure information available for the cohort was CMV serostatus. An association between a missense DCLRE1C variant and V-gene and J-gene trimming of TCR beta chains was found in a later genetic analysis and replicated in an independent cohort. In a later analysis, several top co-occurrence clusters were reported to appear linked to parvovirus B19, influenza, CMV and Epstein-Barr virus. The classifier was reported to diagnose cytomegalovirus status with high specificity and sensitivity in both the original cohort and the validation cohort. Three of the identified cytomegalovirus-associated TCR beta chains were confirmed in vitro to be specific for cytomegalovirus antigens. A later genetic analysis reported fewer N-insertions in productive TCRs among donors in an Asian-associated ancestry cluster than the roughly 670-donor mean. HLA typing was unavailable for some donors at each locus, so association tests used only the typed subset. A later analysis found that TCR association rates varied across HLA loci, with DRB1 alleles showing the most associated TCRs and HLA-C alleles the fewest. The 87-base-pair reads could not distinguish some IMGT-functional V segments, including TRBV6-2 and TRBV6-3, so those segments were excluded. Roughly uniform sequencing depth across donors was assumed in presence/absence analyses, although this assumption may not hold. A later analysis associated 16,951 TCR beta sequences with specific HLA alleles at a false discovery rate of 0.05. A further reported finding was that TCR beta sequences accurately predicted the HLA-A and HLA-B alleles for most subjects in the first cohort. A total of 150 or so TCR beta chains were listed by the study as associated with cytomegalovirus. In a later analysis, most CMV-associated TCR beta chains were found to appear HLA-restricted, with HLA associations seemingly driven largely by CMV exposure. A group of highly shared sequence variants was considered likely to be a technical artifact of the sequencing pipeline.

From the cysteine through the phenylalanine, the CDR3 covers 11 amino acids. Only the CDR3 portion is preserved as DNA: 33 bases, with reading frame beginning at the first base. In the germline V gene (reference sequence), CDR1 corresponds to LNHDA and CDR2 to SQIVND. V lost 8 bases and J lost 4 bases; the stretch between them is 9 bases long. The cohort comprised hundreds of healthy bone marrow donors. Cohort members were all nominally healthy when sampled, although unrecorded immune exposures were likely present. The donor was CMV seropositive and was included in the group of approximately 300 seropositive cohort members. A peripheral blood sample was collected from each donor, and TCR beta sequencing was performed on peripheral blood mononuclear cells. The Qiagen DNeasy Blood Extraction Kit was used to extract genomic DNA from the blood cell samples. Receptor amplification or capture employed the immunoSEQ multiplex PCR assay. For the multiplex PCR, a mixture combining 60 forward primers for TCR Vbeta segments and 13 reverse primers for TCR Jbeta segments was used. Amplification of the CDR3 region of rearranged TCR beta genes was performed with a multiplex PCR assay on genomic DNA. The amplified TCR beta libraries were sequenced on the Illumina HiSeq System as 87-base-pair reads. On the study's bioinformatics: A later analysis counted 75 million to 100 million unique TCR beta chains across the 640 or so repertoires, and about 10 million of these chains were shared by at least two donors. Raw reads were error-corrected and collapsed into unique sequences by a nearest-neighbor algorithm in which closely related sequences were merged to remove PCR and sequencing errors. To assign V, D and J gene segments, CDR3 sequences were aligned to IMGT reference sequences. For a sequence to be retained, a match of at least six nucleotides was required to both a V gene segment and a J gene segment. Rearrangements were called productive when the CDR3 lacked stop codons and stayed in frame with V and J; all others were non-productive. Following IMGT convention, CDR3 was defined as the stretch from the second conserved V-encoded cysteine up to the conserved J-encoded phenylalanine. The earlier analysis of some 600 of the donors excluded sequences that lacked an unambiguous match to a single V gene segment. An earlier analysis of just under 600 of the donors called V segments functional above 56.7% productive rearrangements and segregating when the between-donor standard deviation exceeded 5%. A statistical classification framework was built for diagnosing cytomegalovirus status from the catalog of TCR beta chain sequences. A later analysis assigned V and J genes by comparing TCR nucleotide sequences with IMGT/GENE-DB human TR gene sequences. The TCRdist pipeline was used in a later analysis to assign CDR3 sequences and most-parsimonious VDJ recombination scenarios. In a later analysis, each TCR beta chain was defined by its CDR3 amino acid sequence together with its V-gene family, and reads without a unique V-gene family were excluded. As a way to deal with suspected cross-contamination and a sequencing artifact, a later analysis dropped 450 to 600 nucleotide sequences that were highly shared and had low generation probability. A later analysis calculated a clonal expansion index for each public chain from normalized within-repertoire ranks of inferred template counts. In a later analysis, generation probabilities were computed using a VDJ recombination model fitted to out-of-frame rearrangements, and the results were checked against IGoR. A later analysis scored TCR-TCR, TCR-HLA and TCR-CMV co-occurrence with hypergeometric tests, applying a repertoire-size bias correction to TCR pairs. In a later analysis, false discovery rates were estimated by permuting HLA or CMV assignments 20 times. In a later analysis, co-occurring TCRs were grouped using DBSCAN, and TCRdist sequence similarity was added for clustering within HLA-allele-positive subsets. Co-occurrence clustering excluded repertoires with fewer than 30,000 or more than 120,000 public chains, plus five with anomalous nucleotide sharing. Sourced from immuneACCESS, this table was stored by TCRdb with only in-frame sequences that have V and J called. A share of the clones is absent; for the studies checked, an unresolved V gene accounts for under half, and the remainder has no known explanation. Clonal size and the V and J genes are those of that table, whereas D and trimming came from the DNA. Here the sample has around 170,000 clones; 75% to 90% occur a single time. The ten largest account for approximately 6% of the sample.

Recombination linked TRBV19 to TRBJ2-7; TRBD1 is a possible D gene, resting on 5 matching bases. This clonotype originated in a man aged 40-49 years in good health and CMV-seropositive. The sample was PBMCs. CDR3 region: CASGTGYEQYF. The DNA sequence reads TGTGCCAGTGGCACAGGATACGAGCAGTACTTC.